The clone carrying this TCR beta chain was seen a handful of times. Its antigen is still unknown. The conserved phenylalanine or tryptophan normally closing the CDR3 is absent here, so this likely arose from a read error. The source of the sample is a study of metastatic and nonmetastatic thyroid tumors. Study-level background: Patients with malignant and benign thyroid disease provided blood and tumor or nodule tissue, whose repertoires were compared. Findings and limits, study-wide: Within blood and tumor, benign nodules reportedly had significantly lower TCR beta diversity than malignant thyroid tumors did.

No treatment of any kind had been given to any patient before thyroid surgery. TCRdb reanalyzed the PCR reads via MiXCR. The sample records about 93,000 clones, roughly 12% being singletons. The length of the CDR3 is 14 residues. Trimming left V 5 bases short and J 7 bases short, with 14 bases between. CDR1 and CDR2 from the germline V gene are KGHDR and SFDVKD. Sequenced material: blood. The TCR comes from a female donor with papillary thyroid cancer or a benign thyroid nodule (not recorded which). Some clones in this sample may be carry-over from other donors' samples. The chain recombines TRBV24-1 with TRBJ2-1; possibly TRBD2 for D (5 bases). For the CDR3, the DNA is TGTGCCACCAGTGTGGCAGGCGGGTGTAATGAGCAGTTCCTC. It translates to CATSVAGGCNEQFL.